Listed below are T cell receptor beta chains from one sample, sequenced in a study of naive and memory T cell subsets. TCRdb reprocessed the 5' RACE reads with MiXCR, giving one entry per CDR3 protein. The sample lists tens of thousands of distinct CDR3 sequences, approximately 3.9% occurring once. These receptors were taken from a male donor in good health. Each CDR3 is given with its conserved first and last residue. D genes are given only for firm matches. For some rows the clone size is stated as once, few or many, or as a class when expanded; others skip it.

cdr3_length	clone_size	v_call	j_call	d_call	cdr3_nt	cdr3_aa
15	many	TRBV24-1	TRBJ2-1	TRBD1	TGTGCCACCAGTGAGGGGGGACAGGGCCAAGGTCGGCAGTTCTTC	CATSEGGQGQGRQFF
13	many	TRBV20-1	TRBJ2-3	NA	TGCAGTGCGAGACTCCCGGGAACAGATACGCAGTATTTT	CSARLPGTDTQYF
16	many	TRBV3-1	TRBJ2-7	NA	TGTGCCAGCAGCCAAGTCGGGGGTTGGAGCTCCTACGAGCAGTACTTC	CASSQVGGWSSYEQYF
15	medium-sized	TRBV2	TRBJ1-1	NA	TGTGCCAGCACCGACAGCAGGGTATCGAACACTGAAGCTTTCTTT	CASTDSRVSNTEAFF
18	many	TRBV29-1	TRBJ2-7	TRBD2	TGCAGCGTAGGTGCCGGGACTAGCGGCCTTCGTAGGTCCTACGAGCAGTACTTC	CSVGAGTSGLRRSYEQYF
13	medium-sized	TRBV20-1	TRBJ2-1	NA	TGCAATCCCAGGGCAGGGACGGGTAATGAGCAGTTCTTC	CNPRAGTGNEQFF
14	few	TRBV11-2	TRBJ1-6	NA	TGTGCCAGCAGCCCTCAGGTCTTGGGCTCACCCCTCCACTTT	CASSPQVLGSPLHF
12	many	TRBV24-1	TRBJ2-1	NA	TGTGCCACCAGTGACAGAAGGAATGAGCAGTTCTTC	CATSDRRNEQFF
17	many	TRBV7-9	TRBJ1-4	NA	TGTGCCAGCAGCCCCCCGCCTGGGGGCAGGAACAATGAAAAACTGTTTTTT	CASSPPPGGRNNEKLFF
15	medium-sized	TRBV20-1	TRBJ2-1	TRBD1	TGCAGTGCTAGAGGCAGGGGGCTTAGGTACGATGAGCAGTTCTTC	CSARGRGLRYDEQFF
19	many	TRBV2	TRBJ2-6	TRBD1	TGTGCCAGCAGTGAAGCGGGGACAGACCCGAGCTCTGGGGCCAACGTCCTGACTTTC	CASSEAGTDPSSGANVLTF
14	many	TRBV28	TRBJ2-7	TRBD2	TGTGCCAGCAGAAAAGGGACTAGCGGGAGCGAGCAGTACTTC	CASRKGTSGSEQYF
12	many	TRBV5-1	TRBJ2-7	NA	TGCGCCAGCTCAGCAGGGCCCTACGAGCAGTACTTC	CASSAGPYEQYF
14	many	TRBV19	TRBJ2-4	TRBD1	TGTGCCAGTGGGACAGGGAAAGCCAAAAACATTCAGTACTTC	CASGTGKAKNIQYF
17	many	TRBV20-1	TRBJ2-7	TRBD1	TGCAGTGCTGGGGCCTTGCAACAGGGGACCCTCCTCTACGAGCAGTACTTC	CSAGALQQGTLLYEQYF
15	many	TRBV5-1	TRBJ2-7	NA	TGCGCCAGCCGGCGAGACGAGGCGGGGTCCTACGAGCAGTACTTC	CASRRDEAGSYEQYF
14	many	TRBV7-2	TRBJ2-1	TRBD2	TGTGCCAGCAGCTTGGGACTAGCAGTCAATGAGCAGTTCTTC	CASSLGLAVNEQFF
15	NA	TRBV5-4	TRBJ2-2	NA	TGTGCCAGCAGCTTTTACGGGAGTGGCACCGGGGAGCTGTTTTTT	CASSFYGSGTGELFF
14	many	TRBV5-5	TRBJ2-7	NA	TGTGCCAGCAGCCTTATGAGACCCACCTACGAGCAGTACTTC	CASSLMRPTYEQYF
15	many	TRBV11-2	TRBJ2-2	TRBD1	TGTGCCAGCAGCTTAAGGGGGCTTAACACCGGGGAGCTGTTTTTT	CASSLRGLNTGELFF
19	many	TRBV4-2	TRBJ1-5	NA	TGTGCCAGCAGCCAAGACCCGACACGTGGGCGCGGTAGCAATCAGCCCCAGCATTTT	CASSQDPTRGRGSNQPQHF
14	many	TRBV6-5	TRBJ2-1	TRBD2	TGTGCCAGCAGTTCTGCGGGGGGGATTAATGAGCAGTTCTTC	CASSSAGGINEQFF
14	many	TRBV11-2	TRBJ2-3	NA	TGTGCCAGCAGCTTAGGGGGGGACACAGATACGCAGTATTTT	CASSLGGDTDTQYF
20	many	TRBV5-1	TRBJ2-1	TRBD2	TGCGCCAGCACCACCTCCTCCGGGACTAGCGGCTCTAGCTCCTACAATGAGCAGTTCTTC	CASTTSSGTSGSSSYNEQFF
14	NA	TRBV6-5	TRBJ2-1	TRBD1	TGTGCCAGCAGCGGCGACAGGGGCACCAATGAGCAGTTCTTC	CASSGDRGTNEQFF
12	many	TRBV20-1	TRBJ1-1	NA	TGCAGTGCTAGTACGGTTTGGACTGAAGCTTTCTTT	CSASTVWTEAFF
13	NA	TRBV7-9	TRBJ1-1	NA	TGTGCCAGCAGTCATACTGTGAACACTGAAGCTTTCTTT	CASSHTVNTEAFF
12	many	TRBV29-1	TRBJ2-3	NA	TGCAGCGTTGATTTTCAGGTGGATACGCAGTATTTT	CSVDFQVDTQYF
17	medium-sized	TRBV27	TRBJ1-5	TRBD1	TGTGCCAGCAGTTTATCTACGGGACAGGGGAGCAATCAGCCCCAGCATTTT	CASSLSTGQGSNQPQHF
16	many	TRBV7-3	TRBJ2-1	NA	TGTGCCAGCAGCTTGGGGGGGACAGACTCCTACAATGAGCAGTTCTTC	CASSLGGTDSYNEQFF
13	many	TRBV11-1	TRBJ1-1	NA	TGTGCCAGCAGCTTCGACAGGAACACTGAAGCTTTCTTT	CASSFDRNTEAFF
14	many	TRBV10-2	TRBJ1-2	NA	TGCGCCAGCAGTGAGTCGATCCAGGTCTATGGCTACACCTTC	CASSESIQVYGYTF
13	many	TRBV29-1	TRBJ2-7	TRBD1	TGCAGCGCCAGACAGGGGGGAGGCTACGAGCAGTACTTC	CSARQGGGYEQYF
13	NA	TRBV29-1	TRBJ1-1	TRBD1	TGCAGCGTTGTTTGGCAGGGGGACACTGAAGCTTTCTTT	CSVVWQGDTEAFF
15	many	TRBV29-1	TRBJ2-3	TRBD2	TGCAGCGCTGAAATAGCGGGAGAGGCCAGAGATACGCAGTATTTT	CSAEIAGEARDTQYF
14	many	TRBV5-5	TRBJ2-5	NA	TGTGCCAGCAGCCCCCGACCGGACCAAGAGACCCAGTACTTC	CASSPRPDQETQYF
16	many	TRBV9	TRBJ2-3	NA	TGTGCCAGCAGCGTAGGTAGGGGTACTAGCACAGATACGCAGTATTTT	CASSVGRGTSTDTQYF
16	many	TRBV2	TRBJ2-1	TRBD1	TGTGCCAGCAGTGAGTCCAGGGGGTCCTCCTACAATGAGCAGTTCTTC	CASSESRGSSYNEQFF
13	many	TRBV29-1	TRBJ1-1	NA	TGCAGCGTTGAAGATCTGGGGAACACTGAAGCTTTCTTT	CSVEDLGNTEAFF
15	many	TRBV6-6	TRBJ2-4	NA	TGTGCCAGCAGGGCAACAGGGCGCGCCAAAAACATTCAGTACTTC	CASRATGRAKNIQYF
12	many	TRBV29-1	TRBJ2-5	NA	TGCAGCGTTGACGAGGGCCAAGAGACCCAGTACTTC	CSVDEGQETQYF
12	many	TRBV12-3/TRBV12-4	TRBJ1-2	NA	TGTGCCAGCACCTGGGGGGGAGATGGCTACACCTTC	CASTWGGDGYTF